These 10 T cell receptor beta chains came from one sample sequenced in a study of T cell repertoires in cytomegalovirus infection. MiXCR, applied by TCRdb to the reads, yields one record per CDR3 protein. Of roughly 230,000 distinct CDR3 sequences in the sample, around 6.2% were seen once. Sequencing was performed on PBMCs. Source of these receptors: a human donor in good health (CMV status not recorded). Some clones in this sample may be carry-over from other donors' samples.

This clonotype was seen repeatedly, ten times or more. The CDR3 is CSARDRARGAYNEQFF. The CDR3 region has the DNA TGCAGTGCTAGAGACCGCGCGCGGGGAGCCTACAATGAGCAGTTCTTC. The gene calls are TRBV20-1 and TRBJ2-1, with TRBD2 as a possible D gene (6 bases). The CDR3 consists of 16 residues. The V end lost 0 bases, the J end lost 2 bases, and 14 bases lay between the germline ends. Per the germline V gene, CDR1 is DFQATT and CDR2 is SNEGSKA (reference sequence).

This clonotype was counted between two and nine times. The V and J genes are TRBV6-2 or TRBV6-3 and TRBJ2-1, with D uncertain. Germline V gene lookup returns CDR1 MNHEY and CDR2 SVGEGT. The V gene lost 4 bases and the J gene lost 5 bases, with 18 bases spanning the gap. CDR3 size: 16 residues. CDR3 sequence (DNA): TGTGCCAGCAGTTCTATCAGGTTTACGGTCAACAATGAGCAGTTCTTC. It specifies CASSSIRFTVNNEQFF.

This clonotype was seen many times. The chain employs TRBV28 and TRBJ2-2; D uncertain. Per germline, CDR1 MDHEN and CDR2 SYDVKM. Trimming took off 5 bases at V and 0 bases at J, with 4 bases between the two ends. The CDR3 has 13 amino acids. This CDR3 reads CASSPANTGELFF. CDR3 nucleotide sequence: TGTGCCAGCAGTCCGGCGAACACCGGGGAGCTGTTTTTT.

This clonotype showed up many times. The V and J genes are TRBV25-1 and TRBJ1-5; 8 bases are a match to TRBD1. CDR1 and CDR2 from the germline V gene are MGHDK and SYGVNS. The CDR3 spans 14 residues. With 3 bases clipped from V and 7 bases from J, the junction kept 5 bases outside the gene matches. The CDR3 here is CASSDRQGYQPQHF. The DNA for the CDR3 is TGTGCCAGCAGTGATCGACAGGGGTACCAGCCCCAGCATTTT. Full variable domain (missing parts from reference TRBV25-1 and TRBJ1-5): EADIYQTPRYLVIGTGKKITLECSQTMGHDKMYWYQQDPGMELHLIHYSYGVNSTEKGDLSSESTVSRIRTEHFPLTLESARPSHTSQYLCASSDRQGYQPQHFGDGTRLSIL.

This clonotype was seen ten or more times. CDR3 nucleotides: TGTGCCAGCCGCCGCCTTAGGGAAACCGGGGAGCTGTTTTTT. Residues: CASRRLRETGELFF. V usage is TRBV2 and J usage is TRBJ2-2; D is uncertain. The germline V gene has CDR1 SNHLY and CDR2 FYNNEI. There are 14 residues in the CDR3. Trimming removed 8 bases from V and 5 bases from J, with 15 bases in between.

This clonotype showed up many times. This chain uses TRBV12-3 or TRBV12-4 with TRBJ2-7, with TRBD1 matching 7 bases. The CDR3 consists of 12 residues. The trim removed 5 bases at V and 6 bases at J, leaving 4 bases unmatched. CDR3 DNA: TGTGCCAGCAGTATACAGGGGTTCGAGCAGTACTTC. It translates to CASSIQGFEQYF.

This clonotype was found many times. This chain connects TRBV6-1 to TRBJ2-2, with D unclear. CDR3 size: 14 residues. Germline CDR1 and CDR2: MNHNS and SASEGT. Trimming stripped 5 bases from V and 5 bases from J, with 12 bases between. The CDR3 sequence: CASSLMGKTGELFF. CDR3 in DNA: TGTGCCAGCAGTTTGATGGGAAAAACCGGGGAGCTGTTTTTT.

The J gene is TRBJ2-1, the V gene TRBV27; 9 positions agree with TRBD2. From germline, CDR1 is MNHEY and CDR2 SMNVEV (reference sequence). This CDR3 spans 15 amino acids. V lost 6 bases and J lost 7; bases outside the gene matches: 10. CDR3 sequence (DNA): TGTGCCAGCAGGCCTTATGCGGGGGGGCAGAATGAGCAGTTCTTC. Its protein is CASRPYAGGQNEQFF.

This clonotype was detected ten times or more. This chain links TRBV7-9 with TRBJ1-1; 7 positions agree with TRBD1. Germline values: CDR1 SEHNR, CDR2 FQNEAQ (reference sequence). Germline trimming cut 5 bases from V and 1 base from J; bases unmatched to any gene: 7. This CDR3 is 15 amino acids long. CDR3 region: CASSPGGQRNTEAFF. The CDR3 DNA sequence: TGTGCCAGCAGCCCAGGGGGACAGCGGAACACTGAAGCTTTCTTT.

This clonotype came up many times. The J gene is TRBJ1-2, the V gene TRBV7-9; D unresolved. The CDR3 length is 8 residues. V was pared by 5 bases and J by 13 bases, with 5 bases between. Germline V gene data show CDR1 as SEHNR and CDR2 as FQNEAQ (reference sequence). This CDR3 is CASSPGTF. DNA of the CDR3: TGTGCCAGCAGCCCCGGCACCTTC.